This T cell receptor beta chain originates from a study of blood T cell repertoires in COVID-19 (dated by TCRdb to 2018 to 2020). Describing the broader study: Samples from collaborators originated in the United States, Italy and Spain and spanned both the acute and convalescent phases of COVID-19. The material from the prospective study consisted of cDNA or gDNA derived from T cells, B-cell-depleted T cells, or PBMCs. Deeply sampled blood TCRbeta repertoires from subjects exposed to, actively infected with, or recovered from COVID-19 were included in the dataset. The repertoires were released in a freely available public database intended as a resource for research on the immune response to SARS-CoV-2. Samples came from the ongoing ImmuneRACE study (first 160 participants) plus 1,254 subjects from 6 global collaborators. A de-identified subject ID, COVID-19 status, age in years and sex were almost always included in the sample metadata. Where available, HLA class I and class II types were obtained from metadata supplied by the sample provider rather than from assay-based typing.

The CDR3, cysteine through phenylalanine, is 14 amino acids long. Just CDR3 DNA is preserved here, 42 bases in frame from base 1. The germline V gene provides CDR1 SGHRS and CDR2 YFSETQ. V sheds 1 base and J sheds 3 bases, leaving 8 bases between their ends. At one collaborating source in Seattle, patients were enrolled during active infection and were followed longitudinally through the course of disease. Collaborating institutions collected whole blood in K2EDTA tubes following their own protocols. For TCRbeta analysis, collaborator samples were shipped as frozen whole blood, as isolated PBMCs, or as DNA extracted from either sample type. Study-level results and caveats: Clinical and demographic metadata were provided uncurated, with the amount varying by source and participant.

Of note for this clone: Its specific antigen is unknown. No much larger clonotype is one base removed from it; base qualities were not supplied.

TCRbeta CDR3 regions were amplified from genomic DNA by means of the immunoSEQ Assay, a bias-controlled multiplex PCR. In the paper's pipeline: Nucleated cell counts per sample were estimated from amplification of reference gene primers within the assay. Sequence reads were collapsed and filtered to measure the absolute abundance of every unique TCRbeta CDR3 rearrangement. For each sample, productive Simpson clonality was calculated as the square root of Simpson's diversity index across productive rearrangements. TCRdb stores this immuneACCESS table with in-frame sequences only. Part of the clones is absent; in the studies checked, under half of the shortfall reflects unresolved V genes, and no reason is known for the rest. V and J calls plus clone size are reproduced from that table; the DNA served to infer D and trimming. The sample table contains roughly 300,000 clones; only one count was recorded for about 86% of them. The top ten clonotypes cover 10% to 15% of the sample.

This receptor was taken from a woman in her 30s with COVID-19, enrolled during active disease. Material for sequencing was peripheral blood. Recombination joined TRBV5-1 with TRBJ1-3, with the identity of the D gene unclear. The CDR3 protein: CASSLLADGNTIYF. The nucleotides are TGCGCCAGCAGCTTGTTGGCGGATGGAAACACCATATATTTT.